These 22 T cell receptor beta chains were sequenced from one sample in a study of T-cell reconstitution after alpha-beta-depleted transplantation in children. Researchers prepared the TCRbeta library using unique molecular identifiers, the study reports. In TCRdb, the PCR reads were re-called with MiXCR into one record per CDR3 protein. The profile covers around 72,000 distinct CDR3 sequences, with roughly 4.9% appearing a single time and under 20% taken by the ten largest. This material consisted of PBMCs, mostly from graft donor cells, taken 180 days after TCRalphabeta/CD19-depleted stem cell transplant. The source is a boy under two years old who had a stem cell transplant for acute myeloid leukemia, so the T cells may come from the graft donor.

This clonotype occurred many times. This chain uses TRBV6-2 or TRBV6-3 with TRBJ2-7, with a weak D call TRBD1 (5 bases). CDR3 size: 14 residues. Trimming shortened V by 0 bases and J by 3 bases, and 9 bases separated the two germline ends. In germline, CDR1 is MNHEY, CDR2 SVGEGT. The CDR3 spells CASSYSRQNYEQYF. CDR3 coding DNA: TGTGCCAGCAGTTACTCGAGACAGAACTACGAGCAGTACTTC.

The sample holds many counts of this clonotype. This chain connects TRBV20-1 to TRBJ2-2, with TRBD2 as a possible D gene (6 bases). V gave up 0 bases and J gave up 7 bases, with 15 bases separating them. This CDR3 comprises 15 residues. Germline values: CDR1 DFQATT, CDR2 SNEGSKA (reference sequence). The CDR3 coding sequence is TGCAGTGCTAGAGATAATCGGGGGATTCACGGGGAGCTGTTTTTT. It codes for CSARDNRGIHGELFF.

This clonotype has ten or more counts. V and J are TRBV5-1 and TRBJ1-6, with 7 positions matching TRBD1. The ends lost 4 bases at V and 13 bases at J; junction bases unmatched: 11. Per the germline V gene, CDR1 is SGHRS and CDR2 is YFSETQ. The CDR3 loop spans 14 amino acids. CDR3 DNA sequence: TGCGCCAGCAGCCCTAACAGGGGAGGTTCCCCCCTCCACTTT. Translation: CASSPNRGGSPLHF.

This clonotype occurred many times. The V call is TRBV7-9, the J call TRBJ2-2; 7 bases fit TRBD1. Germline lookup yields CDR1 SEHNR and CDR2 FQNEAQ (reference sequence). Germline trimming cut 6 bases from V and 6 bases from J; bases unmatched to any gene: 4. The CDR3 length is 13 residues. DNA for the CDR3: TGTGCCAGCAGTCCCACAGGGGCCGGGGAGCTGTTTTTT. The encoded protein is CASSPTGAGELFF. Full variable domain (remainder filled in from reference TRBV7-9 and TRBJ2-2): DTGVSQNPRHKITKRGQNVTFRCDPISEHNRLYWYRQTLGQGPEFLTYFQNEAQLEKSRLLSDRFSAERPKGSFSTLEIQRTEQGDSAMYLCASSPTGAGELFFGEGSRLTVL.

The chain employs TRBV3-1 and TRBJ1-3, with D tentatively TRBD1 (5 bases). The CDR3 loop spans 19 amino acids. The V and J ends lost 3 bases and 0 bases respectively, with 21 bases between them. CDR1 LGHDT and CDR2 YNNKEL come from the germline V gene (reference sequence). CDR3 bases: TGTGCCAGCAGCCATGAGGTTCATAGGGGCCCCCTCTCTGGAAACACCATATATTTT. Protein product: CASSHEVHRGPLSGNTIYF. The full variable domain, rest sourced from reference TRBV3-1 and TRBJ1-3, is DTAVSQTPKYLVTQMGNDKSIKCEQNLGHDTMYWYKQDSKKFLKIMFSYNNKELIINETVPNRFSPKSPDKAHLNLHINSLELGDSAVYFCASSHEVHRGPLSGNTIYFGEGSWLTVV.

This clonotype appeared many times. This chain uses TRBV20-1 with TRBJ2-1; 11 bases agree with TRBD2. The CDR3 length is 16 residues. The V segment lost 5 bases and the J segment 6 bases; nucleotides outside the gene matches: 12. The germline V gene has CDR1 DFQATT and CDR2 SNEGSKA (reference sequence). CDR3 nucleotide sequence: TGCAGTGCTGTCCGACTAGCGGGGATTGTGGGCAATGAGCAGTTCTTC. As protein: CSAVRLAGIVGNEQFF.

Ten or more counts support this clonotype. This chain uses TRBV5-1 with TRBJ2-5, with 9 bases lining up with TRBD1. The junction had 12 bases not matched to a gene; V was cut back by 4 bases and J by 5 bases. The CDR3 is 16 residues long. Germline V gives CDR1 SGHRS, CDR2 YFSETQ. DNA for the CDR3: TGCGCCAGCAGCCTGGGACAGGGCCGAACCCCGGAGACCCAGTACTTC. Its protein is CASSLGQGRTPETQYF.

The chain has TRBV20-1 and TRBJ2-7; perhaps D is TRBD1 or TRBD2 (5 bases each). The germline V gene has CDR1 DFQATT and CDR2 SNEGSKA (reference sequence). This CDR3 contains 11 residues. With 3 bases removed from V and 5 bases from J, the gap between germline ends came to 8 bases. The CDR3 region is CSARGEHEQYV. The CDR3 DNA reads as TGCAGTGCTAGGGGGGAACACGAGCAGTACGTC.

There are many counts of this clonotype. The chain links TRBV20-1 to TRBJ1-1; D is ambiguous. This CDR3 is built from 12 residues. Germline loops: CDR1 DFQATT, CDR2 SNEGSKA (reference sequence). V was pared by 3 bases and J by 10 bases, with 15 bases between. CDR3 sequence reads: CSASSATTGAFF. In DNA, the CDR3 is TGCAGTGCTAGTTCGGCCACAACGGGAGCTTTCTTT.

This clonotype has a count of ten or more. The rearrangement links TRBV7-2 to TRBJ2-6, with D maybe TRBD2 (6 bases). The CDR3 runs 20 residues. Germline V gives CDR1 SGHTA, CDR2 FQGNSA. Trimming shortened V by 3 bases and J by 0 bases, and 21 bases separated the two germline ends. The CDR3 reads CASSFLPGVIGLSGANVLTF. CDR3 DNA sequence: TGTGCCAGCAGCTTCCTCCCGGGGGTAATAGGCCTCTCTGGGGCCAACGTCCTGACTTTC.

This clonotype was seen repeatedly, ten times or more. The CDR3 reads CASSRVTDGAYEQYV. CDR3 DNA: TGTGCCAGCAGCCGCGTGACCGACGGAGCTTACGAGCAGTACGTC. This rearrangement joins TRBV6-5 to TRBJ2-7; D ambiguous. V lost 6 bases and J lost 4, with 19 bases in between. The CDR3 loop spans 15 amino acids. Per germline, CDR1 MNHEY and CDR2 SVGAGI.

This clonotype showed up many times. The chain joins TRBV12-3 or TRBV12-4 to TRBJ2-1; no clear D gene. The CDR3 length is 15 residues. Trimming pared 5 bases from V and 5 bases from J, leaving 16 bases between. The CDR3 bases are TGTGCCAGCAGTCCCCGGTGGCAAACCAACAATGAGCAGTTCTTC. Translated, it gives CASSPRWQTNNEQFF.

This clonotype was seen at least ten times. The chain recombines TRBV7-3 with TRBJ2-7; tentative D call: TRBD2 (5 bases). Trimming took 0 bases from V and 4 from J, leaving 7 bases between them. This CDR3 is 13 amino acids long. The germline V gene encodes CDR1 SGHTA and CDR2 FQGTGA. The CDR3 nucleotides are TGTGCCAGCAGCTTAACTCCGGGGTACGAGCAGTACTTC. Translating gives CASSLTPGYEQYF.

This clonotype was seen at least ten times. This chain joins TRBV7-9 and TRBJ1-3; the D is unclear. V was trimmed by 4 bases and J by 9 bases, leaving 25 bases between them. The CDR3 is 17 amino acids. Germline CDR1 and CDR2: SEHNR and FQNEAQ (reference sequence). The CDR3 DNA reads TGTGCCAGCAGCTCCCCCGGCGGGGTTTCACGGAAAGGCACCATATATTTT. This sequence encodes CASSSPGGVSRKGTIYF.

This clonotype was found many times. The chain links TRBV5-6 to TRBJ1-1; no definite D call. Germline CDR1 SGHDT, CDR2 YYEEEE. This CDR3 region has 15 residues. Trimming removed 0 bases at V and 0 bases at J, with 9 bases between. The CDR3 sequence is CASSLVRTMNTEAFF. In DNA form, the CDR3 reads TGTGCCAGCAGCTTGGTGAGAACCATGAACACTGAAGCTTTCTTT.

This clonotype was observed at least ten times. This sequence joins TRBV3-1 and TRBJ1-5; a weak D match, TRBD1 (5 bases). CDR1 LGHDT and CDR2 YNNKEL come from the germline V gene (reference sequence). The CDR3 is 15 amino acids. V dropped 4 bases and J dropped 3 bases, with 13 bases sitting between them. The CDR3 DNA reads as TGTGCCAGCAGCCTGGGACGGGTAGTCAATCAGCCCCAGCATTTT. This sequence encodes CASSLGRVVNQPQHF.

This clonotype was counted ten times or more. The rearrangement uses TRBV7-9 and TRBJ1-1; D is unresolved. The CDR3 totals 13 residues. Trimming left V 9 bases short and J 5 bases short, with 16 bases between. Germline V gene data show CDR1 as SEHNR and CDR2 as FQNEAQ (reference sequence). CDR3 nucleotide sequence: TGTGCCAGGAAAAGGGTTGTCGAGACTGAAGCTTTCTTT. Amino acids: CARKRVVETEAFF.

This clonotype was seen only a few times. The chain recombines TRBV5-4 with TRBJ2-5, with D unresolved. The CDR3 covers 14 residues. The V end was cut by 2 bases, the J end by 3 bases, with 11 bases between. From germline, CDR1 is SGHNT and CDR2 YYREEE (reference sequence). CDR3 DNA sequence: TGTGCCAGCAGCTTAAGGGTGTGGGAAGAGACCCAGTACTTC. Encoded protein: CASSLRVWEETQYF.

This clonotype has a count of ten or more. V usage is TRBV2 and J usage is TRBJ1-6; D gene uncertain. This CDR3 is 14 amino acids long. V lost 8 bases to trimming and J lost 6 bases, with 14 bases between them. The germline gives CDR1 SNHLY, CDR2 FYNNEI. The CDR3 sequence is CASVSGGGNSPLHF. Written as DNA, the CDR3 is TGTGCCAGCGTATCAGGAGGAGGTAATTCACCCCTCCACTTT.

Turning to this clonotype: A much larger clone differs from this one at a single base, so this may be a read error. The gene calls are TRBV15 and TRBJ1-2, with D tentatively TRBD1 (6 bases). This CDR3 contains 13 residues. The germline V gene has CDR1 LNHNV and CDR2 YYDKDF (reference sequence). Trimming cost V 4 bases and J 7 bases, with 13 bases left between them. The CDR3 DNA is TGTGCCACCAGCAAGGGACGGGGGCCTGGCTACACCTTC. This codes for CATSKGRGPGYTF.

This clonotype has ten or more counts. The rearrangement links TRBV4-3 to TRBJ2-1; D assignment may be TRBD1 or TRBD2 (5 bases each). This CDR3 is built from 16 residues. Trimming removed 0 bases at V and 0 bases at J, with 9 bases between. Germline V gene data show CDR1 as LGHNA and CDR2 as YSLEER. This CDR3 is CASSQDWGSSYNEQFF. For the CDR3, the DNA is TGCGCCAGCAGCCAAGATTGGGGGAGCTCCTACAATGAGCAGTTCTTC.

This clonotype was recorded at least ten times. The CDR3 here is CAWSGVPSGNTIYF. The CDR3 coding sequence is TGTGCCTGGAGTGGAGTCCCCTCTGGAAACACCATATATTTT. The V and J genes are TRBV30 and TRBJ1-3; D uncertain. Germline assignment: CDR1 GTSNPN and CDR2 SVGIG (reference sequence). Trimming removed 1 base from V and 0 bases from J, with 7 bases in between. The CDR3 runs 14 residues.